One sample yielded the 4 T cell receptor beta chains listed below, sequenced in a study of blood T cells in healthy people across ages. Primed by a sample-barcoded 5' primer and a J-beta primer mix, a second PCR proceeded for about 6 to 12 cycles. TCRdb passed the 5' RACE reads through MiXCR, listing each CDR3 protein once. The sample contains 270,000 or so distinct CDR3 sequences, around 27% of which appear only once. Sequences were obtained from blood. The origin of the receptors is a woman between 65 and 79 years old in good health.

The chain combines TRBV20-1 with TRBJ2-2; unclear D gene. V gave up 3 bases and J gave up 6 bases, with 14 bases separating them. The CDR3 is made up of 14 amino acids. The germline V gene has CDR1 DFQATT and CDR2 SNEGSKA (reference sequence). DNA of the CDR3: TGCAGTGCTAGTTCGATCAGAGGACCCGGGGAGCTGTTTTTT. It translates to CSASSIRGPGELFF.

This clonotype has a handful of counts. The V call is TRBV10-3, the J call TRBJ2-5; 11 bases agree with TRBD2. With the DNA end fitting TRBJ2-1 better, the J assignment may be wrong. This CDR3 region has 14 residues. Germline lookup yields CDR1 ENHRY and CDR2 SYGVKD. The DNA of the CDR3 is TGTGCCATCAGTGATAGGACTAGCGGGTTTGAGCAGTTCTTC. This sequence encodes CAISDRTSGFEQFF.

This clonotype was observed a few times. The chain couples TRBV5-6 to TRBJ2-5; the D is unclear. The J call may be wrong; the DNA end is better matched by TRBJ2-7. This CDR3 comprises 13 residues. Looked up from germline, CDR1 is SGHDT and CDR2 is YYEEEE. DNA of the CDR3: TGTGCCAGCAGCGAAACAAATTCCTACGAGCAGTACTTC. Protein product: CASSETNSYEQYF.

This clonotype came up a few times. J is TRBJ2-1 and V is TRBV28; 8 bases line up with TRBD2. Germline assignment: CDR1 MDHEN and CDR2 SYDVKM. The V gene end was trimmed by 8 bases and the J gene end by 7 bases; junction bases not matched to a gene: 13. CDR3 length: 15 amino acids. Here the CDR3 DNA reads TGTGCCAGCGTTTTCAGCGGGAGCCCTTTAAATGAGCAGTTCTTC. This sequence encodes CASVFSGSPLNEQFF.